This T cell receptor beta chain was obtained from a study of blood T cell repertoires in COVID-19. Study-level background: Both acute and convalescent COVID-19 samples were obtained from the United States, Italy and Spain. Sample material is recorded as cDNA or gDNA derived from T cells, B-cell-depleted T cells, or PBMCs.

Study processing details: It was from reference gene primer amplification that nucleated cell counts were estimated. The repertoire was sequenced with immunoSEQ multiplex PCR; TCRdb's copy has only in-frame clones and lacks some. D and trimming were read from the DNA, whereas the V and J calls and clone size are those reported in that table. The sample includes just under 250,000 clones, approximately 86% of them seen just once. This CDR3 is built from 15 residues. The trim removed 3 bases at V and 0 bases at J, leaving 2 bases unmatched. Germline V gives CDR1 KGHSH, CDR2 LQKENI. J is TRBJ2-3 and V is TRBV18, with TRBD2 matching over 8 bases. This receptor was identified in a woman younger than 45 who had recovered from COVID-19. Sequenced: peripheral blood. The CDR3 DNA sequence: TGTGCCAGCTCACCGTTAGCGGGGAGCACAGATACGCAGTATTTT. Its translation is CASSPLAGSTDTQYF.